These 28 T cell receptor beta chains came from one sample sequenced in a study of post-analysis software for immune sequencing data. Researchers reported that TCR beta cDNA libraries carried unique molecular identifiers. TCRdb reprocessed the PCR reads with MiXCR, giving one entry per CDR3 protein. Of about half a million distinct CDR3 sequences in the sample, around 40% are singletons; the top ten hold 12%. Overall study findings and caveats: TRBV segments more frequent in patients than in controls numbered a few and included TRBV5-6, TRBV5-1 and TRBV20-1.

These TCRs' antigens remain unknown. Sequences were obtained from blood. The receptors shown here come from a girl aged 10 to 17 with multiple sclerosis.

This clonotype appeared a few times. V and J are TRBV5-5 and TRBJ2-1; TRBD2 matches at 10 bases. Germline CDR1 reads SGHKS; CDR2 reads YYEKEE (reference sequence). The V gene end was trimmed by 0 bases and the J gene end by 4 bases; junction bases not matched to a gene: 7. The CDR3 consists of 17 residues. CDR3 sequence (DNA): TGTGCCAGCAGCTTGGAGGCTAGCGGGAGACATTACAATGAGCAGTTCTTC. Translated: CASSLEASGRHYNEQFF.

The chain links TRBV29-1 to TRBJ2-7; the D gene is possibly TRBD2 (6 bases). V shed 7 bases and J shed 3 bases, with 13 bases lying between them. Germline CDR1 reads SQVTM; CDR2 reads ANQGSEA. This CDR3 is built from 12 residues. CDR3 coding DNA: TGCAGCGCGGGAGCTGCGGGCTACGAGCAGTACTTC. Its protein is CSAGAAGYEQYF.

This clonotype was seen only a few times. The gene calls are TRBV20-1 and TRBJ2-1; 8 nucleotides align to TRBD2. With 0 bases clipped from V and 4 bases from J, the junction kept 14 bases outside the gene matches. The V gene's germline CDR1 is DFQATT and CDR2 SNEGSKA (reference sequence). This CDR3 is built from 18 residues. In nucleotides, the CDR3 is TGCAGTGCTAGAGATCACGCGGTTTCCAGCGGGAGATACAATGAGCAGTTCTTC. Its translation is CSARDHAVSSGRYNEQFF.

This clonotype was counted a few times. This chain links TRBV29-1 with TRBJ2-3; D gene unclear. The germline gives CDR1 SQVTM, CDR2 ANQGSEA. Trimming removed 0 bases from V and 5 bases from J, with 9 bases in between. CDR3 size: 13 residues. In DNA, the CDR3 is TGCAGCGTTGAAGAGACTCCAGGAGATACGCAGTATTTT. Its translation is CSVEETPGDTQYF.

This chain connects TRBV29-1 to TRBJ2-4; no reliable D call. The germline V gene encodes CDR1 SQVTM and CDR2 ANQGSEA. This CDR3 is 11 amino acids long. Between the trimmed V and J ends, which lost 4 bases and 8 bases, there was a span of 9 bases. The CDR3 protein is CSVVPGDIQYF. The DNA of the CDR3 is TGCAGCGTTGTTCCTGGGGACATTCAGTACTTC.

In nucleotides, the CDR3 is TGTGCCAGCGGGGGGGCCTGGACGGTAGACAATGAGCAGTTCTTC. Translating gives CASGGAWTVDNEQFF. The rearrangement links TRBV5-5 to TRBJ2-1; a possible D gene is TRBD2 (7 bases). Germline V CDR1 and CDR2: SGHKS, YYEKEE (reference sequence). This CDR3 contains 15 residues. V was pared by 7 bases and J by 5 bases, with 19 bases between. The entire variable domain, with the rest obtained from reference TRBV5-5 and TRBJ2-1, is as follows: DAGVTQSPTHLIKTRGQQVTLRCSPISGHKSVSWYQQVLGQGPQFIFQYYEKEERGRGNFPDRFSARQFPNYSSELNVNALLLGDSALYLCASGGAWTVDNEQFFGPGTRLTVL.

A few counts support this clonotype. This CDR3 is CSVGPLLSETQYF. CDR3 nucleotide sequence: TGCAGCGTTGGTCCCCTACTCTCGGAGACCCAGTACTTC. This chain connects TRBV29-1 to TRBJ2-5; no clear D. Germline CDR1 reads SQVTM; CDR2 reads ANQGSEA. This CDR3 contains 13 residues. V was clipped by 4 bases and J by 5 bases, with 14 bases between them.

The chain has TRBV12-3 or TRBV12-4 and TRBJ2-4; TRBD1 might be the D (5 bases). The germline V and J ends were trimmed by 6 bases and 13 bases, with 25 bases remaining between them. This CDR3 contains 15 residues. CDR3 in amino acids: CASSLAGYSYNEQYF. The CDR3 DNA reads TGTGCCAGCAGCTTGGCAGGGTACTCCTACAATGAGCAGTACTTC.

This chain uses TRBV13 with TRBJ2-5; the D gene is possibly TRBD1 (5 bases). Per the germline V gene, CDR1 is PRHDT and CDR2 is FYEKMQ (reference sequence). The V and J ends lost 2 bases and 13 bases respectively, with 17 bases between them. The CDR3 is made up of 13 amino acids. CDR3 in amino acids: CASSLSTTDIPYF. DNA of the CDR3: TGTGCCAGCAGCTTATCCACTACGGACATCCCGTACTTC.

CDR3 bases: TGCGCCAGCAGCTTGTGGACAGGGGCGGACAATGAGCAGTTCTTC. Its translation is CASSLWTGADNEQFF. This chain uses TRBV5-1 with TRBJ2-1; TRBD1 matches at 9 bases. The CDR3 contains 15 residues. Germline lookup yields CDR1 SGHRS and CDR2 YFSETQ. Trimming removed 1 base from V and 5 bases from J; junction bases left unmatched: 4.

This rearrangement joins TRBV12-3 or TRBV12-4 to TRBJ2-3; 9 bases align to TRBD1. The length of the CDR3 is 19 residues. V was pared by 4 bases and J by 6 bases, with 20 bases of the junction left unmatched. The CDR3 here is CASSWVPSWTGVGQDTQYF. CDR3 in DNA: TGTGCCAGCAGTTGGGTACCCTCCTGGACAGGGGTAGGACAGGATACGCAGTATTTT.

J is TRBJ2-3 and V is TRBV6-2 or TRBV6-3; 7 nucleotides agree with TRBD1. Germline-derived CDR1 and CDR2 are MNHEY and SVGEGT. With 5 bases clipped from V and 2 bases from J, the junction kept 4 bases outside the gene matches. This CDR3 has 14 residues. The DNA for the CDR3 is TGTGCCAGCAGTCCGGACAGGATCACAGATACGCAGTATTTT. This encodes CASSPDRITDTQYF.

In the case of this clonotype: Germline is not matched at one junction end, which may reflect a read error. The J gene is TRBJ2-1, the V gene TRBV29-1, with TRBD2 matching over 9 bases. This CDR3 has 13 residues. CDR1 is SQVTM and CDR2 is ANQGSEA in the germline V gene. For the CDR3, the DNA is TGCAGCGGTGAAGCGGGAGGAGGTAATGAGCAGTTCTTC. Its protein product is CSGEAGGGNEQFF.

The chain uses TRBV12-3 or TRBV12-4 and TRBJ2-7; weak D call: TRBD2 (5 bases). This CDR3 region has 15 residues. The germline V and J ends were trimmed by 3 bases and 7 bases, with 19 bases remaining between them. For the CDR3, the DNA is TGTGCCAGCAGTTTCTCCCTTGTGGGAGTCGGGGAGCAGTACTTC. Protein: CASSFSLVGVGEQYF.

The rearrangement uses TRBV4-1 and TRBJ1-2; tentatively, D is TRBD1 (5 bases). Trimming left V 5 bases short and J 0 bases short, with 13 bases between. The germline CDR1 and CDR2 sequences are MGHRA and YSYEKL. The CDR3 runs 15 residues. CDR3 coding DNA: TGCGCCAGCAGCGCGGGGACTCTAACTAACTATGGCTACACCTTC. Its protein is CASSAGTLTNYGYTF.

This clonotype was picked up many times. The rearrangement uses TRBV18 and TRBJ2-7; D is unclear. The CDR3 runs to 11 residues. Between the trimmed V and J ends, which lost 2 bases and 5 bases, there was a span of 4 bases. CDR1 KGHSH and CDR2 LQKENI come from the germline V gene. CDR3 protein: CASSPGDEQYF. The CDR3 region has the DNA TGTGCCAGCTCACCAGGGGACGAGCAGTACTTC. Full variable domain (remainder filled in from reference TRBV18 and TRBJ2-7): NAGVMQNPRHLVRRRGQEARLRCSPMKGHSHVYWYRQLPEEGLKFMVYLQKENIIDESGMPKERFSAEFPKEGPSILRIQQVVRGDSAAYFCASSPGDEQYFGPGTRLTVT.

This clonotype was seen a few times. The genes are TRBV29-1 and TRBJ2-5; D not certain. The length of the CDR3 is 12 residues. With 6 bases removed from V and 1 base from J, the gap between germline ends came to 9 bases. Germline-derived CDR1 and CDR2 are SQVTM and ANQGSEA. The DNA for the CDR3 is TGCAGCGTGGATACAGTCCAAGAGACCCAGTACTTC. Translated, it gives CSVDTVQETQYF.

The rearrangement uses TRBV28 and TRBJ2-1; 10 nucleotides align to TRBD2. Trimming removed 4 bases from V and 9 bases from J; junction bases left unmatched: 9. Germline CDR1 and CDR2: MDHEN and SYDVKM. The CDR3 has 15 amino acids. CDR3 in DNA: TGTGCCAGCAGTTCGGGGGAGGGACTAGCGAGTGAGCAGTTCTTC. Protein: CASSSGEGLASEQFF.

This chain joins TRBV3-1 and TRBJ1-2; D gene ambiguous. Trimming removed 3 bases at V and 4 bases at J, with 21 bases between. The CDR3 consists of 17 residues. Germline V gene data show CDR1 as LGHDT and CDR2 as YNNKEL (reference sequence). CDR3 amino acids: CASSHTLNPLEGYGYTF. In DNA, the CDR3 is TGTGCCAGCAGCCACACCCTCAACCCGTTGGAGGGCTATGGCTACACCTTC.

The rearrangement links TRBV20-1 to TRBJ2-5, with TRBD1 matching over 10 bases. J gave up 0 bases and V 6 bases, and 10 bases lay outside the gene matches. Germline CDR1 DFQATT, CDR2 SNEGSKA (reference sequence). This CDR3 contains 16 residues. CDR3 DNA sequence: TGCAGTGCCCGTCCAGACAGGGGGCCCCACCAAGAGACCCAGTACTTC. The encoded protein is CSARPDRGPHQETQYF.

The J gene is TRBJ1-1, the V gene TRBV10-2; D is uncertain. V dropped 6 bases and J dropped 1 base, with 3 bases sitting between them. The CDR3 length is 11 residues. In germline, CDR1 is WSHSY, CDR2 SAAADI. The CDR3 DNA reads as TGCGCCAGCAGAGGGAACACTGAAGCTTTCTTT. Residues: CASRGNTEAFF.

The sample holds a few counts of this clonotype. For the CDR3, the DNA is TGTGCCAGCAACCCGGGGACAGCTGACACAGATACGCAGTATTTT. This codes for CASNPGTADTDTQYF. The chain uses TRBV28 and TRBJ2-3, with 7 bases aligning to TRBD1. The CDR3 consists of 15 residues. Germline lookup yields CDR1 MDHEN and CDR2 SYDVKM. Losses at the gene ends were 7 bases for V and 2 bases for J; bases not matched to a gene: 9.

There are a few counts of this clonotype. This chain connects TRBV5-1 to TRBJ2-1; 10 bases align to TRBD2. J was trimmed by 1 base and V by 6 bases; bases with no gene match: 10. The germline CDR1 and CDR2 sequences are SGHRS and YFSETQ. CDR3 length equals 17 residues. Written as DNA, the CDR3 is TGCGCCAGCACATCTGCCCCGGGACTAGCGTCCTACAATGAGCAGTTCTTC. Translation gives CASTSAPGLASYNEQFF.

CDR3 loop: CSARDDVLYGYTF. DNA of the CDR3: TGCAGTGCTAGAGATGACGTTCTCTATGGCTACACCTTC. The chain uses TRBV20-1 and TRBJ1-2; no firm D call. This CDR3 has 13 amino acids. CDR1 and CDR2 from the germline V gene are DFQATT and SNEGSKA (reference sequence). The ends were cut back, 0 bases at V and 4 bases at J, with 9 bases in the middle.

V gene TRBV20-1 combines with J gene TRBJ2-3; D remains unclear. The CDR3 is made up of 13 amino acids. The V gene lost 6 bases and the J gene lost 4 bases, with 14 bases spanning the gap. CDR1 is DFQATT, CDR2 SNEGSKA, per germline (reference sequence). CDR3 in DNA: TGCAGTGCGGGGATGGCGTCCGCAGATACGCAGTATTTT. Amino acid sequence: CSAGMASADTQYF.

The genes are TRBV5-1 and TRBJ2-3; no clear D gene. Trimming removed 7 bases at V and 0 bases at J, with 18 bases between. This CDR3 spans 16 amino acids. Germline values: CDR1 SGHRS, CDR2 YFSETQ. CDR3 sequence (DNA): TGCGCCAGCGCAGGAAACAGAGGCCATAGCACAGATACGCAGTATTTT. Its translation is CASAGNRGHSTDTQYF.

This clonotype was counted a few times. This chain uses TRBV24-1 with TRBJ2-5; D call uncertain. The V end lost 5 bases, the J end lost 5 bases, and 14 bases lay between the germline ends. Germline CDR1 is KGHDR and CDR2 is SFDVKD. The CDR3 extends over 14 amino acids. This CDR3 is CATSGPRMSETQYF. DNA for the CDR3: TGTGCCACCAGTGGTCCCAGGATGTCGGAGACCCAGTACTTC.

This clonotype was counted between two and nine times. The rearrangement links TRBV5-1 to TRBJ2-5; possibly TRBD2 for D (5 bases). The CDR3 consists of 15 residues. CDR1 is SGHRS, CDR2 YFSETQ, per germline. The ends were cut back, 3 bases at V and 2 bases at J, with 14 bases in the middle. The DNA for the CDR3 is TGCGCCAGCAGCTCAGAGGGAAGCTCACAAGAGACCCAGTACTTC. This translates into CASSSEGSSQETQYF. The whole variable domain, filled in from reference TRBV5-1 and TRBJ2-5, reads KAGVTQTPRYLIKTRGQQVTLSCSPISGHRSVSWYQQTPGQGLQFLFEYFSETQRNKGNFPGRFSGRQFSNSRSEMNVSTLELGDSALYLCASSSEGSSQETQYFGPGTRLLVL.